The 28 T cell receptor beta chains below were found in one sample sequenced in a study of blood T cell repertoires in COVID-19. Produced via immunoSEQ multiplex PCR; TCRdb's table is partial and in-frame only. The sample records approximately 180,000 clones, 82% being singletons. The sample comprised peripheral blood. The receptors stem from a woman in her 70s with acute or convalescent COVID-19.

This clone appeared a few times. The chain employs TRBV19 and TRBJ2-2, with 7 nucleotides matching TRBD1. CDR3 length equals 14 residues. CDR1 LNHDA and CDR2 SQIVND come from the germline V gene (reference sequence). V gave up 4 bases and J gave up 2 bases; unmatched junction bases: 1. CDR3 DNA: TGTGCCAGTAGTAACAGGGGTAACACCGGGGAGCTGTTTTTT. Protein product: CASSNRGNTGELFF.

The chain couples TRBV19 to TRBJ1-2, with a possible D match to TRBD1 (6 bases). The germline gives CDR1 LNHDA, CDR2 SQIVND (reference sequence). The CDR3 extends over 14 amino acids. Trimming pared 7 bases from V and 3 bases from J, leaving 15 bases between. The CDR3 loop is CASKVGARDYGYTF. Here the CDR3 DNA reads TGTGCCAGTAAGGTGGGGGCGCGCGACTATGGCTACACCTTC.

The rearrangement uses TRBV5-4 and TRBJ1-1, with D possibly being TRBD1 (5 bases). CDR3 length equals 13 residues. Per germline, CDR1 SGHNT and CDR2 YYREEE (reference sequence). Trimming took 2 bases from V and 5 from J, leaving 10 bases between them. For the CDR3, the DNA is TGTGCCAGCAGCTTATCAGGGAGGACTGAAGCTTTCTTT. The encoded protein is CASSLSGRTEAFF.

The chain carries TRBV19 and TRBJ1-1, with a tentative D call TRBD1 (6 bases). The CDR3 extends over 13 amino acids. The germline gives CDR1 LNHDA, CDR2 SQIVND (reference sequence). V shed 3 bases and J shed 6 bases, with 11 bases lying between them. The CDR3 nucleotides read TGTGCCAGTAGTATTAACAGGGCGGCTGAAGCTTTCTTT. It translates to CASSINRAAEAFF.

The rearrangement links TRBV6-5 to TRBJ1-5; TRBD1 might be the D (6 bases). V lost 6 bases and J 0 bases, leaving 12 bases between the germline ends. Germline V gene lookup returns CDR1 MNHEY and CDR2 SVGAGI. This CDR3 has 15 amino acids. The CDR3 sequence is CASRWGLDSNQPQHF. In nucleotides, the CDR3 is TGTGCCAGCAGATGGGGGCTCGATAGCAATCAGCCCCAGCATTTT.

The chain has TRBV6-1 and TRBJ1-2; 10 nucleotides agree with TRBD1. In germline, CDR1 is MNHNS, CDR2 SASEGT. CDR3 length: 16 residues. Losses at the gene ends were 1 base for V and 2 bases for J; bases not matched to a gene: 4. This CDR3 is CASSEGGTGANYGYTF. CDR3 DNA sequence: TGTGCCAGCAGTGAAGGCGGGACAGGGGCAAACTATGGCTACACCTTC.

The CDR3: CASSLTTMTGIYYGYTF. CDR3 coding DNA: TGTGCCAGCAGCCTAACTACCATGACAGGCATCTACTATGGCTACACCTTC. The chain has TRBV14 and TRBJ1-2, with D maybe TRBD1 (6 bases). V lost 4 bases to trimming and J lost 3 bases, with 21 bases between them. Germline CDR1 and CDR2: SGHDN and FVKESK. This CDR3 has 17 amino acids.

The chain carries TRBV5-4 and TRBJ1-2; 7 bases align to TRBD1. The V gene end was trimmed by 6 bases and the J gene end by 4 bases; junction bases not matched to a gene: 6. CDR3 length: 13 residues. CDR1 is SGHNT and CDR2 is YYREEE in the germline V gene (reference sequence). The CDR3 DNA reads TGTGCCAGCAACCCGACAGGGACCTATGGCTACACCTTC. This translates into CASNPTGTYGYTF.

This chain links TRBV6-2 or TRBV6-3 with TRBJ2-2; 7 bases fit TRBD2. The trim removed 2 bases at V and 2 bases at J, leaving 2 bases unmatched. Per germline, CDR1 MNHEY and CDR2 SVGEGT. CDR3 length equals 15 residues. Written as DNA, the CDR3 is TGTGCCAGCAGTTACATAGCGGGTAACACCGGGGAGCTGTTTTTT. This codes for CASSYIAGNTGELFF.

CDR3 residues: CASSYLAGAALYTGELFF. The CDR3 region has the DNA TGTGCCAGCAGTTATCTCGCGGGAGCTGCCTTGTACACCGGGGAGCTGTTTTTT. The rearrangement joins TRBV6-2 or TRBV6-3 to TRBJ2-2, with 7 bases matching TRBD2. This CDR3 is 18 amino acids long. Per the germline V gene, CDR1 is MNHEY and CDR2 is SVGEGT. V was clipped by 3 bases and J by 3 bases; unmatched bases: 13.

This clone was seen only a few times. The chain employs TRBV29-1 and TRBJ1-2; no definite D call. Trimming stripped 8 bases from V and 8 bases from J, with 15 bases between. Germline V gives CDR1 SQVTM, CDR2 ANQGSEA. The CDR3 is 11 amino acids. The CDR3 sequence is CSTLEGEGYTF. In DNA form, the CDR3 reads TGCAGCACCCTGGAGGGCGAGGGCTACACCTTC.

This clone occurred a few times. The chain uses TRBV7-9 and TRBJ1-6, with D unclear. Germline V gene sequence: CDR1 SEHNR, CDR2 FQNEAQ (reference sequence). The CDR3 contains 15 residues. V was trimmed by 0 bases and J by 5 bases, leaving 8 bases between them. As DNA, the CDR3 is TGTGCCAGCAGCTTAGCGTACAGTAATAATTCACCCCTCCACTTT. Amino acid sequence: CASSLAYSNNSPLHF.

This sequence joins TRBV7-9 and TRBJ2-5; 14 bases are shared with TRBD2. Germline trimming cut 2 bases from V and 3 bases from J; bases unmatched to any gene: 5. The CDR3 covers 17 residues. Per germline, CDR1 SEHNR and CDR2 FQNEAQ (reference sequence). The CDR3 reads CASSLRRGLAGEETQYF. DNA for the CDR3: TGTGCCAGCAGCTTAAGGCGGGGACTAGCGGGGGAAGAGACCCAGTACTTC.

The genes are TRBV5-8 and TRBJ1-5; 7 nucleotides agree with TRBD1. The CDR3 has 17 amino acids. Germline V gives CDR1 SGHTS, CDR2 YDEGEE. V shed 1 base and J 2 bases; nucleotides not matched to a gene: 9. CDR3 coding DNA: TGTGCCAGCAGCTTGTGGCAGGGGGAATATGGCAATCAGCCCCAGCATTTT. Translated, it gives CASSLWQGEYGNQPQHF.

The rearrangement links TRBV21-1 to TRBJ2-7; the table calls TRBD2, which could not be checked here. TRBV21-1 constitutes a pseudogene. There are 15 residues in the CDR3. The CDR3 region is CASSKRLAGAHEQYF. For the CDR3, the DNA is TGTGCCAGCAGCAAACGCCTAGCGGGAGCCCACGAGCAGTACTTC.

This chain uses TRBV28 with TRBJ1-6; TRBD1 matches 7 bases. The junction had 10 bases not matched to a gene; V was cut back by 5 bases and J by 12 bases. CDR3 size: 14 residues. Germline V gene data show CDR1 as MDHEN and CDR2 as SYDVKM. CDR3 in DNA: TGTGCCAGCAGTCTACCGGGACAGTTGATACCCCTCCACTTT. Translation gives CASSLPGQLIPLHF.

The rearrangement joins TRBV6-4 to TRBJ2-1; 7 bases align to TRBD2. The CDR3 length is 15 residues. Looked up from germline, CDR1 is MRHNA and CDR2 is SNTAGT. Germline trimming cut 4 bases from V and 9 bases from J; bases unmatched to any gene: 12. As DNA, the CDR3 is TGTGCCAGCAGTGTAGCTGGCGGGAGTGGCGGTGAGCAGTTCTTC. Translating it yields CASSVAGGSGGEQFF.

V usage is TRBV5-1 and J usage is TRBJ2-2; 8 bases agree with TRBD1. Germline V gene sequence: CDR1 SGHRS, CDR2 YFSETQ. CDR3 length: 14 amino acids. V gave up 4 bases and J gave up 7 bases; unmatched junction bases: 6. Here the CDR3 DNA reads TGCGCCAGCAGCCTACGACAGGGGTACGGGGAGCTGTTTTTT. It is translated as CASSLRQGYGELFF.

The V call is TRBV6-1, the J call TRBJ1-2, with a possible D match to TRBD1 (5 bases). V lost 8 bases, J lost 2 bases, and 18 bases lay in between. CDR1 MNHNS and CDR2 SASEGT come from the germline V gene. CDR3 length: 15 amino acids. The CDR3 region is CASLPSGGLNYGYTF. Written as DNA, the CDR3 is TGTGCCAGCTTGCCGTCCGGGGGGTTAAACTATGGCTACACCTTC.

The table lists this clone with a count of one. This chain uses TRBV18 with TRBJ2-2; TRBD1 agrees at 7 bases. The J segment lost 4 bases and the V segment lost 3 bases, leaving 2 bases of the junction unmatched. CDR1 is KGHSH, CDR2 LQKENI, per germline. CDR3 size: 14 residues. The CDR3 sequence: CASSPGQSTGELFF. The CDR3 DNA follows: TGTGCCAGCTCACCGGGACAGTCCACCGGGGAGCTGTTTTTT.

In its sample, this clone was seen a few times. The chain has TRBV6-1 and TRBJ2-3; 11 nucleotides align to TRBD2. The CDR3 has 18 residues. The germline gives CDR1 MNHNS, CDR2 SASEGT. Trimming at V came to 1 base and at J to 1 base, leaving 7 bases not matched to a gene. The CDR3 spells CASSEVGLAGPGTDTQYF. The CDR3 coding sequence is TGTGCCAGCAGTGAAGTAGGACTAGCGGGCCCCGGCACAGATACGCAGTATTTT.

This clone was picked up one time. The gene calls are TRBV5-1 and TRBJ2-7; weak D call: TRBD2 (6 bases). Trimming removed 0 bases at V and 4 bases at J, with 11 bases between. This CDR3 is built from 14 residues. The V gene's germline CDR1 is SGHRS and CDR2 YFSETQ. This chain's CDR3 is CASSLDSGRYEQYF. CDR3 DNA sequence: TGCGCCAGCAGCTTGGACTCAGGGAGGTACGAGCAGTACTTC.

The V gene is TRBV29-1, the J gene TRBJ2-3, with 7 bases identical to TRBD1. The CDR3 is made up of 15 amino acids. With 7 bases clipped from V and 6 bases from J, the junction kept 16 bases outside the gene matches. Germline-derived CDR1 and CDR2 are SQVTM and ANQGSEA. In nucleotides, the CDR3 is TGCAGCGCCGACGCAGGGGGTGGGCAAGCGGATACGCAGTATTTT. Amino acids: CSADAGGGQADTQYF.

The gene calls are TRBV3-1 (or the pseudogene TRBV3-2) and TRBJ1-2, with TRBD1 as a possible D gene (5 bases). Trimming took off 1 base at V and 8 bases at J, with 11 bases between the two ends. Germline values: CDR1 LGHDT, CDR2 YNNKEL (reference sequence). The CDR3 extends over 13 amino acids. The CDR3 region is CASSQGAGRGYTF. The CDR3 DNA sequence: TGTGCCAGCAGCCAAGGAGCAGGGAGGGGCTACACCTTC.

This clone was detected once. The chain recombines TRBV29-1 with TRBJ1-2; 7 bases match TRBD1. The trim removed 7 bases at V and 8 bases at J, leaving 16 bases unmatched. The V gene's germline CDR1 is SQVTM and CDR2 ANQGSEA. This CDR3 is built from 14 residues. The DNA of the CDR3 is TGCAGCGGTGGGGGACAGTTGACTCCGGGCGGCTACACCTTC. Amino acid sequence: CSGGGQLTPGGYTF.

The chain has TRBV6-4 and TRBJ2-2, with a possible D match to TRBD2 (5 bases). V lost 5 bases to trimming and J lost 5 bases, with 12 bases between them. This CDR3 is 14 amino acids long. Germline loops: CDR1 MRHNA, CDR2 SNTAGT. The CDR3 region has the DNA TGTGCCAGCAGTTCTTCCCCGGGGACCGGGGAGCTGTTTTTT. Protein product: CASSSSPGTGELFF.

This rearrangement joins TRBV6-5 to TRBJ2-2, with D hard to call. This CDR3 contains 15 residues. Trimming took off 6 bases at V and 0 bases at J, with 11 bases between the two ends. From germline, CDR1 is MNHEY and CDR2 SVGAGI. The DNA for the CDR3 is TGTGCCAGCAGCCACAGAGTCGCGAACACCGGGGAGCTGTTTTTT. As protein: CASSHRVANTGELFF.

The chain is built from TRBV9 and TRBJ2-1; TRBD2 might be the D (5 bases). The CDR3 has 13 residues. CDR1 SGDLS and CDR2 YYNGEE come from the germline V gene. V was pared by 4 bases and J by 4 bases, with 9 bases between. CDR3 DNA sequence: TGTGCCAGCAGCTTAGACTATTACAATGAGCAGTTCTTC. Its translation is CASSLDYYNEQFF.